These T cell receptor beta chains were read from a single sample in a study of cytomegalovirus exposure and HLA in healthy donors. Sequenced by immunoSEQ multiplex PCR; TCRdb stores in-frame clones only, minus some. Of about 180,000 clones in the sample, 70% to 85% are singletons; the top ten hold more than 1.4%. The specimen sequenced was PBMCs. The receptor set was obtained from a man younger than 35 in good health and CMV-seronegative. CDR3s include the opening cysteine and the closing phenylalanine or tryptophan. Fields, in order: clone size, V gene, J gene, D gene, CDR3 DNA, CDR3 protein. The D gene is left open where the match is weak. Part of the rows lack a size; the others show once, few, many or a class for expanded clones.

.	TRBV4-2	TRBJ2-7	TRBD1	TGTGCCAGCAGCCAAGCGGCACAGGGGGCACACGAGCAGTACTTC	CASSQAAQGAHEQYF
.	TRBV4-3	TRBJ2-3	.	TGCGCCAGCAGCCCGACAGCGTATCTCACAGATACGCAGTATTTT	CASSPTAYLTDTQYF
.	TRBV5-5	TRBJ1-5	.	TGTGCCAGCAGCTTGGTGGGAGGGATGAGCAATCAGCCCCAGCATTTT	CASSLVGGMSNQPQHF
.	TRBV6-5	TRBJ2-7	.	TGTGCCAGCAGGGAGGACAGAAGCTCTTCCTACGAGCAGTACTTC	CASREDRSSSYEQYF
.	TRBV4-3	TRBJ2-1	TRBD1	TGCGCCAGCAGCGAGGACAGGGGGCTCTACAATGAGCAGTTCTTC	CASSEDRGLYNEQFF
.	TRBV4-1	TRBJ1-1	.	TGCGCCAGCAGCCAAGGGACGGCGGGGATGAACACTGAAGTTTTCTTT	CASSQGTAGMNTEVFF
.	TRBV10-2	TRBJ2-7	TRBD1	TGCGCCAGCAGTGAGAAAAATCGGGACAGATATTACGAGCAGTACTTC	CASSEKNRDRYYEQYF
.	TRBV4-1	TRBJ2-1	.	TGCGCCAGCAGCTCGAAGTCCGGGATAATGTACAATGAGCAGTTCTTC	CASSSKSGIMYNEQFF
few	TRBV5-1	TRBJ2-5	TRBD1	TGCGCCAGCAGCTCGACGACAGACAGGGCGGAGACCCAGTACTTC	CASSSTTDRAETQYF
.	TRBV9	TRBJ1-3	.	TGTGCCAGCAGCGTAGACAACTCTGGAAACACCATATATTTT	CASSVDNSGNTIYF
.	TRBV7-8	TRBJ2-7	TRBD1	TGTGCCAGCAGCGTACGGACAGGGCCCATGACGTTC	CASSVRTGPMTF
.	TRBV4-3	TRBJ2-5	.	TGCGCCAGCAGCCAAGTCCGATCAGGGATGAGAGAGACCCAGTACTTC	CASSQVRSGMRETQYF
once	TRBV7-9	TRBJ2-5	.	TGTGCCAGCAGCTCCCCGGGGAGGCGGCAGACCCAGTACTTC	CASSSPGRRQTQYF
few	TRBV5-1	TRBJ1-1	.	TGCGCCAGCAGCTCACTGTCCAGAGGAAACACTGAAGCTTTCTTT	CASSSLSRGNTEAFF
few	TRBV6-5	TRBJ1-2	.	TGTGCCAGCAGGAAAACAGGGTTCTATGGCTACACCTTC	CASRKTGFYGYTF
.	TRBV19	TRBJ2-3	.	TGTGCCAGTAGTATCCTTCCAGATACGCAGTATTTT	CASSILPDTQYF
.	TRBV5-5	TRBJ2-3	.	TGTGCCAGCAGCTTGGCGGGGTGGGTGAGAGATACGCAGTATTTT	CASSLAGWVRDTQYF
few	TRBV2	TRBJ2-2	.	TGTGCCAGCATAGCCCGGAAGAACACCGGGGAGCTGTTTTTT	CASIARKNTGELFF
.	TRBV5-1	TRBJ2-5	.	TGCGCCAGCCGACTAGGGACAGTTCAAGAGACCCAGTACTTC	CASRLGTVQETQYF
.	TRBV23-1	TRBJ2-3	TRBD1	TGCGCCAGCACCCAGGACAGGGCCAACCTCACAGATACGCAGTATTTT	CASTQDRANLTDTQYF
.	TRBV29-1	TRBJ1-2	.	TGCAGCCGACCGCCGAGGCGGATCTATGGCTACACCTTC	CSRPPRRIYGYTF
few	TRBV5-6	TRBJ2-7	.	TGTGCCAGCAGCTTAGACAGCTACTACGAGCAGTACTTC	CASSLDSYYEQYF
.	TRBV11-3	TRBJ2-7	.	TGTGCCAGCGGGCGCGGGGCTGGAGCCTACGAGCAGTACTTC	CASGRGAGAYEQYF
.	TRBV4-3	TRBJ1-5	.	TGCGCCAGCAGCCAAGACAGTAGCAATCAGCCCCAGCATTTT	CASSQDSSNQPQHF
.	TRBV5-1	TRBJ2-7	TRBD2	TGCGCCAGCAGCGGAAACCTAGCGGGAGCCCACGAGCAGTACTTC	CASSGNLAGAHEQYF
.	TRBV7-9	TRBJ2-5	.	TGTGCCAGCAGCTTTGAAGAGGAGACCCAGTACTTC	CASSFEEETQYF
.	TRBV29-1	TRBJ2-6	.	TGCAGCGTTTACGGGACTCCCGGCTCTGGGGCCAACGTCCTGACTTTC	CSVYGTPGSGANVLTF
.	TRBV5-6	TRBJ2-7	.	TGTGCCAGCAGCTTGGGACAGCTATACTCCTACGAGCAGTACTTC	CASSLGQLYSYEQYF
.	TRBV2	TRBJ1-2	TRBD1	TGTGCCAGCAGGACAGGGAGGAATTATGGCTACACCTTC	CASRTGRNYGYTF
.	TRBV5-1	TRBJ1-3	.	TGCGCCAGCAGCTTGGAGGCGGCTTCCTCTGGAAACACCATATATTTT	CASSLEAASSGNTIYF
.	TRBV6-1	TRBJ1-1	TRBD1	TGTGCCAGCAGTGAAATTTGGGACAGGGCTGAAGCTTTCTTT	CASSEIWDRAEAFF
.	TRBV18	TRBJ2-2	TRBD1	TGTGCCAGCTCAGCACCGGGACAGCCCGGGGAGCTGTTTTTT	CASSAPGQPGELFF
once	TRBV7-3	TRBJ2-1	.	TGTGCCAGCAGCCAAGGGGGGGAGGGTCCCTACAATGAGCAGTTCTTC	CASSQGGEGPYNEQFF
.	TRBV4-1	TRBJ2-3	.	TGCGCCAGCAGCCAATGGGGGGGGGCTAGCGGCACAGATACGCAGTATTTT	CASSQWGGASGTDTQYF